Listed here is a single TCR beta chain. Its antigen is not yet known. Per-nucleotide qualities are absent, and no much larger clonotype sits a single base away. The sequencer was an Illumina HiSeq 2500. Quantitative 5'-RACE with molecular barcodes was used to prepare TCR beta libraries. The paper's processing steps were these. A new computational method, built on a probabilistic model of VDJ rearrangement, was used to identify disease-linked TCR variants. TCRdb reworked the public reads: Q25 trimming with fastp, MiXCR clone assembly, productive beta chains retained. Records with the same CDR3 protein are collapsed into one entry carrying the most frequent genes and DNA. The V and J calls shown here were made by TCRdb, not taken from the authors' results. The sample includes some 130,000 distinct CDR3 sequences, with 7% to 10% observed a single time. The top ten clonotypes cover 6% to 9.5% of the sample.

These data come from a study of CD8 T cells in ankylosing spondylitis (dated by TCRdb to 2016 to 2017). With respect to the entire study: T cell receptor beta repertoires were profiled in healthy donors and ankylosing spondylitis patients so that disease-linked TCR variants could be found. The whole study cohort included some 100 healthy donors and about two dozen ankylosing spondylitis patients. Samples of peripheral blood were taken, and for ankylosing spondylitis patients, synovial fluid was collected as well.

Study-wide findings and limitations: Blood from ankylosing spondylitis patients appeared to be characterized by a TCR beta motif made up of eight highly homologous amino acid variants. The disease-linked clones had a CD8+ phenotype and were found at relatively low frequencies in peripheral blood. The disease-linked clones were reported to be significantly enriched in matched synovial fluid samples from ankylosing spondylitis patients. Some motif variants were previously reported in synovial fluid and blood of reactive arthritis patients, suggesting common disease-initiation mechanisms.

Synovial fluid samples and blood samples obtained from the same ankylosing spondylitis patients were matched. CDR1 and CDR2 are drawn from the germline V gene (reference sequence): SEHNR, FQNEAQ. Taken from cysteine to phenylalanine, the CDR3 has 11 residues. Only the CDR3 DNA is retained, 33 bases long and in frame from the first base. V is clipped by 3 bases and J by 12 bases, and the sequence between their germline boundaries is 8 bases long. This chain joins TRBV7-9 to TRBJ1-4, with the D segment identity uncertain. The TCR comes from a male donor with ankylosing spondylitis. The sequenced sample consisted of synovial fluid, either unsorted or a sorted T cell fraction (not recorded which). The CDR3 region has the sequence CASSFRGELFF. The nucleotide sequence reads TGTGCCAGCAGCTTCCGCGGCGAACTGTTTTTT.